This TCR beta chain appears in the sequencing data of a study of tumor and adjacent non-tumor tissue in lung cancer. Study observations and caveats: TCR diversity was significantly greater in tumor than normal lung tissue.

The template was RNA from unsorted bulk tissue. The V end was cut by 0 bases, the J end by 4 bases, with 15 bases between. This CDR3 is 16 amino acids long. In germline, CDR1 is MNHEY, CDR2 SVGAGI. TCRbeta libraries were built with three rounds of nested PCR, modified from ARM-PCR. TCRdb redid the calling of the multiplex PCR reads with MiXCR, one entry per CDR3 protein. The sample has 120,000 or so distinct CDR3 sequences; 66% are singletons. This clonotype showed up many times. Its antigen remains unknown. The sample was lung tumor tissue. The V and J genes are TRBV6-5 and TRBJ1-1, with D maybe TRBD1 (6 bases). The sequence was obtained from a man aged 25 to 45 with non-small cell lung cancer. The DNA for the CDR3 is TGTGCCAGCAGTTACTCCGGGGGGGCACGGAGCACTGAAGCTTTCTTT. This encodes CASSYSGGARSTEAFF.